This T cell receptor beta chain is from a study of CD8+CD57+ T cells in acquired aplastic anemia. Sequenced patients had shown CD8+CD57+ cell expansion by flow cytometry. Among the patients, all had severe acquired aplastic anemia. This clonotype was observed a handful of times. CDR1 and CDR2 (germline): DFQATT, SNEGSKA (reference sequence). Trimming shortened V by 3 bases and J by 3 bases, and 9 bases separated the two germline ends. The CDR3 sequence is 12 residues long. According to the study, genomic DNA was the template for TCR beta VDJ and CDR3 profiling. A single record per CDR3 protein comes from TCRdb applying MiXCR to the reads. The table shows about 180,000 distinct CDR3 sequences, with roughly 50% occurring only once.

V is TRBV20-1 and J is TRBJ2-7; D not certain. The sequence was obtained from a human donor with aplastic anemia. The sample consisted of sorted CD4+, CD8+, or CD8+CD57+ T cells (not recorded which) from PBMCs. CDR3 coding DNA: TGCAGTGCTAGCGGGCTGATCTACGAGCAGTACTTC. Its translation is CSASGLIYEQYF.